Shown below are 32 T cell receptor beta chains from a single sample sequenced in a study of tissue T cells after allogeneic stem cell transplantation. Only in-frame clones appear in the TCRdb table, and some are missing; sequencing was by immunoSEQ multiplex PCR. The data show some 4,700 clones, around 70% seen once. Sequenced material: duodenal tissue, taken at autopsy. These receptors came from a female patient aged 18 to 49 with steroid-refractory graft-versus-host disease after an allogeneic stem cell transplant. These T cells may partly come from the graft donor.

The J gene is TRBJ2-7, the V gene TRBV19; D gene ambiguous. Germline-derived CDR1 and CDR2 are LNHDA and SQIVND (reference sequence). This CDR3 has 13 residues. V was cut by 3 bases and J by 3 bases, with 9 bases left in between. As DNA, the CDR3 is TGTGCCAGTAGTATCCTAAGGGACTACGAGCAGTACTTC. Protein: CASSILRDYEQYF. The entire variable domain, with the rest obtained from reference TRBV19 and TRBJ2-7, is as follows: DGGITQSPKYLFRKEGQNVTLSCEQNLNHDAMYWYRQDPGQGLRLIYYSQIVNDFQKGDIAEGYSVSREKKESFPLTVTSAQKNPTAFYLCASSILRDYEQYFGPGTRLTVT.

The chain links TRBV6-5 to TRBJ1-5; D may be TRBD1 (5 bases). The CDR3 runs 12 residues. V lost 9 bases and J 10 bases, leaving 16 bases between the germline ends. Germline V gene sequence: CDR1 MNHEY, CDR2 SVGAGI. CDR3 sequence (DNA): TGTGCCAGTGGTCTCGGGGGAAATCCCCAGCATTTT. Translated: CASGLGGNPQHF.

The chain carries TRBV12-2 and TRBJ2-5; the D call in the table, TRBD1, was not verified against the DNA. TRBV12-2 is assigned pseudogene status. This CDR3 spans 17 amino acids. The CDR3 DNA sequence: TGTGCAAGTCGCTTACGGCAAGGGACACCCTTCCAAGAGACCCAGTACTTC. Translated: CASRLRQGTPFQETQYF.

The gene calls are TRBV3-1 (or the pseudogene TRBV3-2) and TRBJ2-3; D not certain. V lost 4 bases and J lost 0, with 14 bases in between. The CDR3 totals 16 residues. Germline values: CDR1 LGHDT, CDR2 YNNKEL (reference sequence). The CDR3 bases are TGTGCCAGCAGCCCAAGTCGGGCGGCTAGCACAGATACGCAGTATTTT. This translates into CASSPSRAASTDTQYF.

The chain links TRBV10-1 to TRBJ2-7; 10 bases are shared with TRBD1. With 7 bases clipped from V and 12 bases from J, the junction kept 3 bases outside the gene matches. Germline-derived CDR1 and CDR2 are WNHNN and SYGVQD (reference sequence). The CDR3 runs 10 residues. The CDR3 sequence: CASKGQGGYF. DNA of the CDR3: TGCGCCAGCAAAGGACAGGGGGGGTACTTC.

The rearrangement joins TRBV25-1 to TRBJ2-2; the match to TRBD1 covers 8 bases. Germline lookup yields CDR1 MGHDK and CDR2 SYGVNS. J gave up 0 bases and V 2 bases, and 8 bases lay outside the gene matches. This CDR3 region has 18 residues. The CDR3 DNA reads as TGTGCCAGCAGTGAACCCGCAGGGGGCCAACCGAACACCGGGGAGCTGTTTTTT. Amino acid sequence: CASSEPAGGQPNTGELFF.

V is TRBV9 and J is TRBJ1-5; D is possibly TRBD1 (5 bases). CDR3 size: 16 residues. The V gene's germline CDR1 is SGDLS and CDR2 YYNGEE. The germline V and J ends were trimmed by 0 bases and 3 bases, with 13 bases remaining between them. CDR3 protein: CASSVGPGTHNQPQHF. In DNA form, the CDR3 reads TGTGCCAGCAGCGTAGGGCCAGGGACCCACAATCAGCCCCAGCATTTT.

The chain is built from TRBV28 and TRBJ1-2; D is unclear. This CDR3 has 12 residues. Trimming shortened V by 6 bases and J by 4 bases, and 9 bases separated the two germline ends. CDR1 and CDR2 (germline): MDHEN, SYDVKM. The chain's CDR3 is CASRTGIYGYTF. The CDR3 nucleotides read TGTGCCAGCAGAACGGGAATCTATGGCTACACCTTC.

This rearrangement joins TRBV2 to TRBJ1-1; D is possibly TRBD1 (6 bases). CDR1 is SNHLY, CDR2 FYNNEI, per germline. This CDR3 is 14 amino acids long. V was clipped by 4 bases and J by 4 bases, with 13 bases between them. The CDR3 DNA reads TGTGCCAGCAGTGTACAGGGCGGTCCCACTGAAGCTTTCTTT. Its translation: CASSVQGGPTEAFF.

This chain joins TRBV6-4 and TRBJ2-2; D ambiguous. Germline CDR1 reads MRHNA; CDR2 reads SNTAGT. The CDR3 contains 16 residues. The V gene lost 0 bases and the J gene lost 2 bases, with 10 bases spanning the gap. CDR3 protein: CASSDSRRSNTGELFF. CDR3 sequence (DNA): TGTGCCAGCAGTGACTCGAGAAGGAGTAACACCGGGGAGCTGTTTTTT.

The chain is built from TRBV25-1 and TRBJ2-1; D remains unclear. Trimming removed 4 bases at V and 3 bases at J, with 7 bases between. CDR1 MGHDK and CDR2 SYGVNS come from the germline V gene. CDR3 size: 13 residues. The DNA for the CDR3 is TGTGCCAGCAGTGTAAGGTACTACAATGAGCAGTTCTTC. As protein: CASSVRYYNEQFF.

As concerns this clone: The junction departs from germline at one end; a sequencing error may be responsible. J is TRBJ1-2 and V is TRBV27, with D unresolved. CDR1 MNHEY and CDR2 SMNVEV come from the germline V gene (reference sequence). The CDR3 is 15 amino acids. CDR3 residues: CVSSSNLEGPYGYTF. The CDR3 region has the DNA TGTGTCAGCAGTTCCAACCTCGAGGGCCCCTATGGCTACACCTTC.

The rearrangement uses TRBV7-9 and TRBJ1-6; unclear D gene. V gave up 1 base and J gave up 0 bases, with 7 bases separating them. CDR3 length: 16 residues. Germline lookup yields CDR1 SEHNR and CDR2 FQNEAQ (reference sequence). CDR3 sequence reads: CASSLGLGSYNSPLHF. DNA for the CDR3: TGTGCCAGCAGCTTAGGGTTGGGCTCCTATAATTCACCCCTCCACTTT.

This clone was detected a few times. This sequence joins TRBV2 and TRBJ1-2; the D gene is possibly TRBD1 (6 bases). Germline lookup yields CDR1 SNHLY and CDR2 FYNNEI. Trimming removed 7 bases from V and 4 bases from J, with 16 bases in between. The CDR3 runs 14 residues. The CDR3 here is CASKIEQGFYGYTF. CDR3 sequence (DNA): TGTGCCAGCAAGATTGAACAGGGATTCTATGGCTACACCTTC. The whole variable domain, filled in from reference TRBV2 and TRBJ1-2, reads EPEVTQTPSHQVTQMGQEVILRCVPISNHLYFYWYRQILGQKVEFLVSFYNNEISEKSEIFDDQFSVERPDGSNFTLKIRSTKLEDSAMYFCASKIEQGFYGYTFGSGTRLTVV.

The chain carries TRBV6-5 and TRBJ2-3; D ambiguous. Trimming shortened V by 8 bases and J by 7 bases, and 22 bases separated the two germline ends. Germline CDR1 is MNHEY and CDR2 is SVGAGI. There are 15 residues in the CDR3. The CDR3 region is CASVRLYLDSNTQYF. Written as DNA, the CDR3 is TGTGCCAGCGTTAGGCTCTACCTTGATTCTAATACGCAGTATTTT.

In its sample, this clone is large. In nucleotides, the CDR3 is TGTGCCTCTCACGGGGGGGTACTAGCGGGAGAAGGAAAGAACGAGCAGTACTTC. Translating it yields CASHGGVLAGEGKNEQYF. This chain joins TRBV24-1 and TRBJ2-7; TRBD2 matches 11 bases. The CDR3 loop spans 18 amino acids. V dropped 12 bases and J dropped 5; count of bases not matched to a gene: 23. The V gene's germline CDR1 is KGHDR and CDR2 SFDVKD.

The chain uses TRBV5-4 and TRBJ2-5, with D unresolved. This CDR3 has 14 residues. Germline loops: CDR1 SGHNT, CDR2 YYREEE (reference sequence). V was shortened by 2 bases and J by 2 bases, with 10 bases between the two germline ends. The CDR3 sequence: CASSFSGFQETQYF. The DNA for the CDR3 is TGTGCCAGCAGCTTTTCTGGATTTCAAGAGACCCAGTACTTC.

The V gene is TRBV4-1, the J gene TRBJ2-7, with a possible D match to TRBD2 (6 bases). Trimming removed 1 base at V and 3 bases at J, with 10 bases between. Looked up from germline, CDR1 is MGHRA and CDR2 is YSYEKL. This CDR3 has 14 residues. CDR3: CASSQGLAYYEQYF. The CDR3 DNA sequence: TGCGCCAGCAGCCAAGGCCTAGCGTACTACGAGCAGTACTTC.

The V gene is TRBV30, the J gene TRBJ1-2, with unresolved D. Germline lookup yields CDR1 GTSNPN and CDR2 SVGIG (reference sequence). The CDR3 runs 13 residues. Trimming left V 3 bases short and J 0 bases short, with 8 bases between. The CDR3 coding sequence is TGTGCCTGGAGGGACGGAGCTAACTATGGCTACACCTTC. The encoded protein is CAWRDGANYGYTF.

The chain recombines TRBV19 with TRBJ2-5, with 9 bases aligning to TRBD1. The V gene's germline CDR1 is LNHDA and CDR2 SQIVND (reference sequence). J was trimmed by 1 base and V by 7 bases; bases with no gene match: 7. There are 15 residues in the CDR3. The CDR3 sequence: CASTRDRAGQETQYF. The DNA for the CDR3 is TGTGCCAGTACTCGGGACAGGGCAGGCCAAGAGACCCAGTACTTC.

The chain uses TRBV7-6 and TRBJ1-3; no definite D call. Trimming pared 5 bases from V and 3 bases from J, leaving 11 bases between. Germline CDR1 is SGHVS and CDR2 is FNYEAQ. The CDR3 consists of 14 residues. CDR3 region: CASSGGRFGNTIYF. The CDR3 coding sequence is TGTGCCAGCAGCGGAGGGAGATTTGGAAACACCATATATTTT.

J is TRBJ1-5 and V is TRBV4-1; possibly TRBD1 for D (6 bases). This CDR3 is 17 amino acids long. The V end was cut by 3 bases, the J end by 1 base, with 16 bases between. Looked up from germline, CDR1 is MGHRA and CDR2 is YSYEKL. CDR3 nucleotide sequence: TGCGCCAGCAGCCATGGGGGCAGGGGATGGAGCAATCAGCCCCAGCATTTT. Its protein product is CASSHGGRGWSNQPQHF.

The chain joins TRBV27 to TRBJ2-5; D is possibly TRBD2 (6 bases). V dropped 3 bases and J dropped 5 bases, with 13 bases sitting between them. The length of the CDR3 is 14 residues. Germline V gene sequence: CDR1 MNHEY, CDR2 SMNVEV (reference sequence). In nucleotides, the CDR3 is TGTGCCAGCAGTTTGGGGGGACTTTCCGAGACCCAGTACTTC. Amino acids: CASSLGGLSETQYF.

The J gene is TRBJ2-2, the V gene TRBV10-1, with 9 bases identical to TRBD2. The CDR3 contains 16 residues. The trim removed 5 bases at V and 6 bases at J, leaving 10 bases unmatched. Germline CDR1 is WNHNN and CDR2 is SYGVQD (reference sequence). CDR3 region: CASSRLAGIVPGELFF. CDR3 bases: TGCGCCAGCAGTAGGCTAGCGGGGATTGTTCCCGGGGAGCTGTTTTTT.

The chain uses TRBV5-4 and TRBJ1-1; D remains unclear. The V end was cut by 4 bases, the J end by 1 base, with 11 bases between. Germline values: CDR1 SGHNT, CDR2 YYREEE (reference sequence). The CDR3 loop spans 14 amino acids. The CDR3 reads CASSQYFWNTEAFF. The CDR3 nucleotides are TGTGCCAGCAGCCAGTACTTCTGGAACACTGAAGCTTTCTTT.

V is TRBV10-1 and J is TRBJ2-3; 9 bases match TRBD2. Germline trimming cut 2 bases from V and 5 bases from J; bases unmatched to any gene: 5. The germline V gene encodes CDR1 WNHNN and CDR2 SYGVQD (reference sequence). This CDR3 is built from 15 residues. The CDR3 nucleotides read TGCGCCAGCAGTGAGCGGCTAGCGGGGAGAGATACGCAGTATTTT. Translating it yields CASSERLAGRDTQYF.

Only a few counts were recorded for this clone. This sequence joins TRBV4-1 and TRBJ1-2, with TRBD1 matching 8 bases. Germline V gives CDR1 MGHRA, CDR2 YSYEKL. The CDR3 runs 17 residues. V trimming: 4 bases; J trimming: 6 bases; junction bases outside the gene matches: 16. The CDR3, as DNA: TGCGCCAGCAGCCTCCTCCTGGCCCCCAGGGGGCGGGATGGCTACACCTTC. This codes for CASSLLLAPRGRDGYTF.

This rearrangement joins TRBV7-8 to TRBJ2-5; D gene uncertain. The germline V gene has CDR1 SGHVS and CDR2 FQNEAQ. V was cut by 5 bases and J by 3 bases, with 13 bases left in between. The CDR3 is 14 amino acids. The CDR3 loop is CASSLRRREETQYF. CDR3 nucleotide sequence: TGTGCCAGCAGCCTCCGACGACGGGAAGAGACCCAGTACTTC. Full variable domain (missing parts from reference TRBV7-8 and TRBJ2-5): GAGVSQSPRYKVAKRGQDVALRCDPISGHVSLFWYQQALGQGPEFLTYFQNEAQLDKSGLPSDRFFAERPEGSVSTLKIQRTQQEDSAVYLCASSLRRREETQYFGPGTRLLVL.

The chain links TRBV10-2 to TRBJ1-2, with 9 bases matching TRBD1. The length of the CDR3 is 16 residues. Germline values: CDR1 WSHSY, CDR2 SAAADI. V dropped 0 bases and J dropped 5; count of bases not matched to a gene: 7. The CDR3 reads CASSESTGQGPYGYTF. In nucleotides, the CDR3 is TGCGCCAGCAGTGAGTCCACGGGACAGGGTCCTTATGGCTACACCTTC.

In this sample, this clone turned up once. The V and J genes are TRBV4-2 and TRBJ2-1; 12 nucleotides match TRBD1. Germline CDR1 LGHNA, CDR2 YNFKEQ. After removal of 4 bases from V and 8 bases from J, the junction contained 12 bases not matched to a gene. The CDR3 spans 17 residues. The CDR3 DNA reads as TGTGCCAGCAGCCGGGGACAGGGGGCCGAAGTTTGGGATGAGCAGTTCTTC. This gives the protein CASSRGQGAEVWDEQFF.

The V call is TRBV4-2, the J call TRBJ2-1, with 11 bases identical to TRBD2. The germline V gene has CDR1 LGHNA and CDR2 YNFKEQ. V was clipped by 1 base and J by 12 bases; unmatched bases: 8. This CDR3 has 15 residues. For the CDR3, the DNA is TGTGCCAGCAGCCAAGCCCCTAGCGGGAGGCCAATGCAGTTCTTC. Its translation is CASSQAPSGRPMQFF.

The chain couples TRBV28 to TRBJ2-5; TRBD1 matches at 8 bases. There are 15 residues in the CDR3. The germline gives CDR1 MDHEN, CDR2 SYDVKM. V lost 3 bases and J lost 5; bases outside the gene matches: 8. The CDR3, as DNA: TGTGCCAGCAGTTTTAGGTCAGGGGGCCATGAGACCCAGTACTTC. Its translation is CASSFRSGGHETQYF.